This passage covers 27 T cell receptor beta chains from one sample sequenced in a study of T cell repertoires in cytomegalovirus infection. Their antigens are not known. TCRdb re-analysed the reads in MiXCR, keeping a single row per CDR3 protein. In the table there are approximately 910,000 distinct CDR3 sequences, around 29% of which are singletons. The sample consisted of cultured CD8+ T cells from PBMCs, taken from culture after CMV antigen stimulation. Receptors were obtained from a human donor in good health (CMV status not recorded). Some clones in this sample may be carry-over from other donors' samples.

This clonotype was seen only a few times. The chain carries TRBV25-1 and TRBJ2-5; 9 bases fit TRBD2. This CDR3 comprises 17 residues. Looked up from germline, CDR1 is MGHDK and CDR2 is SYGVNS. With 3 bases clipped from V and 2 bases from J, the junction kept 10 bases outside the gene matches. CDR3 protein: CASSDLRAGGSQETQYF. The CDR3 nucleotides read TGTGCCAGCAGTGACTTAAGGGCGGGGGGGTCGCAAGAGACCCAGTACTTC. Full variable domain (outside the CDR3, taken from reference TRBV25-1 and TRBJ2-5): EADIYQTPRYLVIGTGKKITLECSQTMGHDKMYWYQQDPGMELHLIHYSYGVNSTEKGDLSSESTVSRIRTEHFPLTLESARPSHTSQYLCASSDLRAGGSQETQYFGPGTRLLVL.

This clonotype has more than one count but fewer than ten. The chain is built from TRBV6-5 and TRBJ2-4; D tentatively reads TRBD1 or TRBD2 (6 bases each). Trimming took 1 base from V and 0 from J, leaving 10 bases between them. Germline CDR1 and CDR2: MNHEY and SVGAGI. The CDR3 contains 16 residues. DNA of the CDR3: TGTGCCAGCAGTTACTTACAGGGACTAGCCAAAAACATTCAGTACTTC. Its translation: CASSYLQGLAKNIQYF.

V is TRBV29-1 and J is TRBJ1-2, with D tentatively TRBD1 (5 bases). V was trimmed by 4 bases and J by 2 bases, leaving 11 bases between them. CDR1 SQVTM and CDR2 ANQGSEA come from the germline V gene. The CDR3 spans 13 residues. CDR3 sequence reads: CSVVDSLNYGYTF. CDR3 in DNA: TGCAGCGTTGTCGACAGTTTAAACTATGGCTACACCTTC.

J is TRBJ2-7 and V is TRBV19; D perhaps matches TRBD1 (5 bases). V was cut by 5 bases and J by 4 bases, with 12 bases left in between. Germline V gives CDR1 LNHDA, CDR2 SQIVND (reference sequence). This CDR3 has 13 residues. CDR3 residues: CASSRYSGYEQYF. CDR3 bases: TGTGCCAGTAGTCGTTACTCAGGGTACGAGCAGTACTTC.

This clonotype turned up a few times. V usage is TRBV12-5 and J usage is TRBJ2-1; 9 bases are shared with TRBD1. Looked up from germline, CDR1 is LGHNT and CDR2 is FRNRAP. The V and J ends lost 1 base and 3 bases, in that order; junction bases with no gene match: 7. The CDR3 has 17 residues. This chain's CDR3 is CASGLGPGQGYYNEQFF. In DNA form, the CDR3 reads TGTGCTAGTGGTTTGGGGCCGGGACAGGGTTACTACAATGAGCAGTTCTTC.

Turning to this clonotype: Because it lacks the conserved phenylalanine or tryptophan at the end, this CDR3 is likely a read error. This chain joins TRBV19 and TRBJ2-7, with TRBD2 matching over 9 bases. This CDR3 comprises 13 residues. Germline CDR1 reads LNHDA; CDR2 reads SQIVND (reference sequence). After removal of 7 bases from V and 6 bases from J, the junction contained 7 bases not matched to a gene. CDR3 protein: CASTPGGGGEQYL. CDR3 DNA sequence: TGTGCCAGTACGCCCGGCGGGGGGGGCGAGCAGTACCTC.

The chain has TRBV7-9 and TRBJ1-1; a possible D gene is TRBD1 (5 bases). CDR3 size: 15 residues. V lost 5 bases and J 0 bases, leaving 13 bases between the germline ends. Germline V gene lookup returns CDR1 SEHNR and CDR2 FQNEAQ (reference sequence). The CDR3 here is CASSQRRGMNTEAFF. CDR3 nucleotides: TGTGCCAGCAGCCAGCGGCGGGGCATGAACACTGAAGCTTTCTTT.

J is TRBJ2-1 and V is TRBV27; 9 nucleotides agree with TRBD2. Germline V lookup: CDR1 MNHEY, CDR2 SMNVEV (reference sequence). The CDR3 has 17 amino acids. The J segment lost 7 bases and the V segment lost 5 bases, leaving 15 bases of the junction unmatched. CDR3 sequence reads: CASSKQAGGIRWNEQFF. CDR3 sequence (DNA): TGTGCCAGCAGTAAGCAAGCGGGGGGCATTAGGTGGAATGAGCAGTTCTTC.

The chain is built from TRBV20-1 and TRBJ1-2; possibly TRBD1 for D (6 bases). V lost 5 bases and J lost 0, with 16 bases in between. Germline assignment: CDR1 DFQATT and CDR2 SNEGSKA (reference sequence). The CDR3 consists of 15 residues. CDR3 region: CSAQERQASNYGYTF. CDR3 bases: TGCAGTGCTCAAGAGCGACAGGCCTCTAACTATGGCTACACCTTC.

This chain uses TRBV24-1 with TRBJ2-2, with unresolved D. The germline gives CDR1 KGHDR, CDR2 SFDVKD. The CDR3 totals 13 residues. Trimming removed 5 bases at V and 6 bases at J, with 9 bases between. CDR3 sequence (DNA): TGTGCCACCAGTGCCGGCGGTGCCGGGGAGCTGTTTTTT. Translation gives CATSAGGAGELFF.

There are a few counts of this clonotype. CDR3 DNA sequence: TGCAGTGCCCGTAGTCGGGACAGGAGCTTGAACACTGAAGCTTTCTTT. Residues: CSARSRDRSLNTEAFF. The chain has TRBV20-1 and TRBJ1-1; 8 bases line up with TRBD1. CDR1 and CDR2 from the germline V gene are DFQATT and SNEGSKA (reference sequence). V lost 6 bases, J lost 0 bases, and 12 bases stayed unmatched. There are 16 residues in the CDR3.

The chain recombines TRBV5-1 with TRBJ1-6; the D gene is possibly TRBD1 (5 bases). The CDR3 has 14 amino acids. From germline, CDR1 is SGHRS and CDR2 YFSETQ. Deletions cut 3 bases from V and 4 bases from J, with 8 bases between. CDR3 DNA: TGCGCCAGCAGCTGGGACGGATATAATTCACCCCTCCACTTT. It specifies CASSWDGYNSPLHF. Complete variable domain (other parts from reference TRBV5-1 and TRBJ1-6): KAGVTQTPRYLIKTRGQQVTLSCSPISGHRSVSWYQQTPGQGLQFLFEYFSETQRNKGNFPGRFSGRQFSNSRSEMNVSTLELGDSALYLCASSWDGYNSPLHFGNGTRLTVT.

This clonotype was picked up a small number of times. The chain employs TRBV5-1 and TRBJ1-2, with a tentative D call TRBD1 (5 bases). The CDR3 is 13 amino acids. The V gene's germline CDR1 is SGHRS and CDR2 YFSETQ. Between the trimmed V and J ends, which lost 4 bases and 4 bases, there was a span of 11 bases. DNA for the CDR3: TGCGCCAGCAGCGCCAGTGGGGGCTATGGCTACACCTTC. Its translation is CASSASGGYGYTF.

This rearrangement joins TRBV11-3 to TRBJ2-5, with D perhaps TRBD1 (6 bases). The germline CDR1 and CDR2 sequences are SGHNT and YENEEA. V was trimmed by 5 bases and J by 5 bases, leaving 15 bases between them. CDR3 length: 14 residues. CDR3 DNA sequence: TGTGCCAGCAGCCCCCAGGGGCCATATGAGACCCAGTACTTC. Translated: CASSPQGPYETQYF. Full variable domain (rest looked up from reference TRBV11-3 and TRBJ2-5): EAGVVQSPRYKIIEKKQPVAFWCNPISGHNTLYWYLQNLGQGPELLIRYENEEAVDDSQLPKDRFSAERLKGVDSTLKIQPAELGDSAVYLCASSPQGPYETQYFGPGTRLLVL.

The rearrangement uses TRBV9 and TRBJ2-2; 7 bases align to TRBD1. Germline CDR1 reads SGDLS; CDR2 reads YYNGEE. The CDR3 has 17 amino acids. V shed 3 bases, J shed 0 bases, and the junction held 8 bases outside the gene matches. Written as DNA, the CDR3 is TGTGCCAGCAGCGCTTCGGACAGGCCTTCGAACACCGGGGAGCTGTTTTTT. Translating gives CASSASDRPSNTGELFF.

This chain joins TRBV7-9 and TRBJ2-7; D is perhaps TRBD2 (7 bases). Germline assignment: CDR1 SEHNR and CDR2 FQNEAQ (reference sequence). V lost 4 bases and J 5 bases, leaving 15 bases between the germline ends. The CDR3 sequence is 14 residues long. CDR3 residues: CASSSKSGGDEQYF. As DNA, the CDR3 is TGTGCCAGCAGCTCAAAATCGGGGGGCGACGAGCAGTACTTC.

There are a few counts of this clonotype. The chain is built from TRBV7-9 and TRBJ1-1, with no clear D. The CDR3 spans 14 residues. V lost 5 bases to trimming and J lost 5 bases, with 15 bases between them. The germline CDR1 and CDR2 sequences are SEHNR and FQNEAQ (reference sequence). The CDR3 DNA reads as TGTGCCAGCAGCACCTGGACGTTAGGGACTGAAGCTTTCTTT. It codes for CASSTWTLGTEAFF.

This clonotype turned up a few times. The chain couples TRBV2 to TRBJ2-7; no clear D gene. From germline, CDR1 is SNHLY and CDR2 FYNNEI. CDR3 length: 10 residues. Trimming removed 3 bases from V and 6 bases from J, with 3 bases in between. For the CDR3, the DNA is TGTGCCAGCAGTGACGGCGAGCAGTACTTC. This gives the protein CASSDGEQYF.

The chain employs TRBV6-2 or TRBV6-3 and TRBJ2-2; D unresolved. The CDR3 is 16 residues long. V lost 6 bases and J 8 bases, leaving 22 bases between the germline ends. Germline values: CDR1 MNHEY, CDR2 SVGEGT. Here the CDR3 DNA reads TGTGCCAGCAGCCCCCCCGGACCCGCGAGCATGGGGGAGCTGTTTTTT. This gives the protein CASSPPGPASMGELFF.

In this sample, this clonotype turned up a few times. The rearrangement joins TRBV4-1 to TRBJ2-4, with D perhaps given as TRBD1 or TRBD2 (6 bases each). This CDR3 contains 14 residues. Looked up from germline, CDR1 is MGHRA and CDR2 is YSYEKL. Trimming removed 1 base at V and 9 bases at J, with 13 bases between. CDR3 residues: CASSQGEGGSIQYF. Written as DNA, the CDR3 is TGCGCCAGCAGCCAAGGTGAAGGGGGGAGCATTCAGTACTTC.

This clonotype turned up a few times. The chain uses TRBV11-3 and TRBJ2-1; possibly TRBD1 for D (6 bases). CDR1 is SGHNT, CDR2 YENEEA, per germline. The CDR3 covers 13 residues. Trimming removed 5 bases at V and 5 bases at J, with 10 bases between. The CDR3, as DNA: TGTGCCAGCAGCCCCCGACAGGACAATGAGCAGTTCTTC. This encodes CASSPRQDNEQFF.

This clonotype was seen at least ten times. This chain links TRBV7-6 with TRBJ2-7, with 8 nucleotides matching TRBD1. Per germline, CDR1 SGHVS and CDR2 FNYEAQ. V gave up 3 bases and J gave up 0 bases; unmatched junction bases: 4. This CDR3 region has 15 residues. For the CDR3, the DNA is TGTGCCAGCAGCTTTGGACAGGGTAGCTCCTACGAGCAGTACGTC. Its translation is CASSFGQGSSYEQYV.

The genes are TRBV4-2 and TRBJ1-2; 8 positions match TRBD1. The CDR3 runs 15 residues. CDR1 is LGHNA and CDR2 is YNFKEQ in the germline V gene. V lost 0 bases to trimming and J lost 8 bases; unmatched junction nucleotides: 8. The CDR3 region is CASSQDQGAVEGYTF. CDR3 nucleotides: TGTGCCAGCAGCCAAGATCAGGGGGCGGTGGAGGGCTACACCTTC.

This chain joins TRBV4-3 and TRBJ2-1; TRBD2 matches 13 bases. V lost 2 bases and J lost 9; bases outside the gene matches: 4. The germline V gene has CDR1 LGHNA and CDR2 YSLEER. The CDR3 runs to 15 residues. The CDR3 nucleotides are TGCGCCAGCAGCCAAACTAGCGGGGGGGCCTCTGAGCAGTTCTTC. Its protein product is CASSQTSGGASEQFF.

This chain links TRBV12-3 or TRBV12-4 with TRBJ1-5; no firm D call. With 1 base removed from V and 10 bases from J, the gap between germline ends came to 8 bases. The CDR3 consists of 12 residues. The CDR3 spells CASSLGIRPQHF. DNA of the CDR3: TGTGCCAGCAGTTTAGGGATAAGACCCCAGCATTTT.

The chain carries TRBV5-1 and TRBJ1-1; TRBD1 is a possible D gene (5 bases). This CDR3 region has 16 residues. Trimming took off 0 bases at V and 1 base at J, with 13 bases between the two ends. Germline V gene sequence: CDR1 SGHRS, CDR2 YFSETQ. CDR3 sequence (DNA): TGCGCCAGCAGCTTGGCGGAGGGGCGGGAGAACACTGAAGCTTTCTTT. Its translation is CASSLAEGRENTEAFF.

This sequence joins TRBV6-8 and TRBJ2-7, with a possible D match to TRBD1 (6 bases). The CDR3 has 14 residues. Germline V gene data show CDR1 as MNHGY and CDR2 as SAAAGT. The V and J ends lost 2 bases and 3 bases respectively, with 11 bases between them. The DNA for the CDR3 is TGTGCCAGCAGTTACGGGGGCCCCGACTACGAGCAGTACTTC. It encodes CASSYGGPDYEQYF.